This TCR beta chain was captured by sequencing in a study of blood T cell repertoires in COVID-19. The CDR3 consists of 14 residues. Germline lookup yields CDR1 SGHDT and CDR2 YYEEEE. Trimming removed 7 bases from V and 3 bases from J; junction bases left unmatched: 5. Clones were sequenced by immunoSEQ multiplex PCR, and TCRdb holds only the in-frame ones, with some missing. The data contain some 150,000 clones, roughly 88% of them singletons. Participants had their cohort set by participant-reported clinical history. This chain uses TRBV5-6 with TRBJ2-5, with 11 bases matching TRBD2. The receptor's source is a man aged 45 to 65 who had recovered from COVID-19. The specimen was PBMCs or T cells enriched from blood (not recorded which). CDR3 sequence reads: CASFPGLAEETQYF. CDR3 sequence (DNA): TGTGCCAGCTTTCCGGGACTAGCGGAAGAGACCCAGTACTTC.